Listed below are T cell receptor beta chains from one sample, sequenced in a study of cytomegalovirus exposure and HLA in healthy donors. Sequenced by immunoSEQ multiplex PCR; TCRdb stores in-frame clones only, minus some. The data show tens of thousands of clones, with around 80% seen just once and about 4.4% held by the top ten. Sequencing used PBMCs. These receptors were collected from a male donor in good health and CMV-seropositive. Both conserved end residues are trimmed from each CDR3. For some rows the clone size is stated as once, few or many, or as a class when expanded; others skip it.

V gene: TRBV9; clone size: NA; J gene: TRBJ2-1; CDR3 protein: ASSVGLLAGDNEQF
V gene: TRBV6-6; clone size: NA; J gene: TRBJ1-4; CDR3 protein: ASSFQKNNEKLF
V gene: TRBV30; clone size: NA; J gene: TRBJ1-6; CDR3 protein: AWAGTAHSPLH
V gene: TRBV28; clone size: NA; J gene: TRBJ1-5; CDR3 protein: ASSRTHQPQH
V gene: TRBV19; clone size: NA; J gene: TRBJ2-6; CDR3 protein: ASCYTPGQGTSGANVLT
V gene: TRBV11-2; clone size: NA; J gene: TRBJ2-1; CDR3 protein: ASSLLAGTKLNEQF
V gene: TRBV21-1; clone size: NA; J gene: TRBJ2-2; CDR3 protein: ASSKIGGTGELF
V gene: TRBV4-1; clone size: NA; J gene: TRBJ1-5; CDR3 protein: ASSQVQGSGGRQPQH
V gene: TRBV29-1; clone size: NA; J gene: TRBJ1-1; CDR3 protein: SVGFQGGEAF
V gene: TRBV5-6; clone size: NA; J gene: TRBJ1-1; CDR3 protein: ASSTTLRNTEAF
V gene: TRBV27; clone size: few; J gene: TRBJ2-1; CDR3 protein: ASSTTESYNEQF
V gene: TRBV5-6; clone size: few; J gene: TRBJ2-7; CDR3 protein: ASSSTGQATYEQY
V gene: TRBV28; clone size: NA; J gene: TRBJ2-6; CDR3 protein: ASSLRGSGANVLT
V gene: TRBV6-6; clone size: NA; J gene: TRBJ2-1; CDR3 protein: ASNQRGDYNEQF
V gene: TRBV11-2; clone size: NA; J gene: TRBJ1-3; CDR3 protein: ASSLGATGNTIY
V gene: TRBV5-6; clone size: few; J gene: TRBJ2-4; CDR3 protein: ASGDRVIDIQY
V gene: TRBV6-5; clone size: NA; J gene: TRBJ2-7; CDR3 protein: ASSPSLQVPWY
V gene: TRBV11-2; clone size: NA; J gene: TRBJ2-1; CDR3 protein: ASSLGQALYGSYNEQF
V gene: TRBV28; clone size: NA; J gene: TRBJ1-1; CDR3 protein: ASSFPSTGQGTEAF
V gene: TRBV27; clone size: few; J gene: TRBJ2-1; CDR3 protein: ASSSPGQGFNEQF
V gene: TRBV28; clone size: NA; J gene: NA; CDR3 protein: ASRYLDRDEQY
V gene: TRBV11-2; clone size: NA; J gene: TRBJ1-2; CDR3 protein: ASSSNRGQYGYT
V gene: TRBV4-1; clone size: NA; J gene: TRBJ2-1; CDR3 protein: ASSQGTTFYEQF
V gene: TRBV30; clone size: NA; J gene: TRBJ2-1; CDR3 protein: AWSLVGGYNEQF
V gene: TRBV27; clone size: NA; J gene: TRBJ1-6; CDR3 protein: ASSHGTGGRYDSPLH
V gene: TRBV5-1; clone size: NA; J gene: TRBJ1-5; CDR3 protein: ASSLDRAANQPQH
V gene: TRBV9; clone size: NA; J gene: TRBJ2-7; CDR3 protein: ASSVGTGYREQY
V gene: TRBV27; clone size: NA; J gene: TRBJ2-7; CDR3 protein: ASSVGQMSYEQY
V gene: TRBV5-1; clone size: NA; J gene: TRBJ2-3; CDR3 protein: ASSLRGVGTDTQY
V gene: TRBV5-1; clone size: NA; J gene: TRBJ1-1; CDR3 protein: ASNPTGNGWNTEAF
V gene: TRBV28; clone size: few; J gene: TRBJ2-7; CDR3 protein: ASRPQGALYEQY
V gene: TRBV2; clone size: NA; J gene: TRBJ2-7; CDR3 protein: ASSESPYRGYEQY
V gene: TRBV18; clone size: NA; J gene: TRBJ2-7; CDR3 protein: ASSAGSKGYEQY
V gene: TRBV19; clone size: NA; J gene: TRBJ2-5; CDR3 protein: ASSERSGETQY
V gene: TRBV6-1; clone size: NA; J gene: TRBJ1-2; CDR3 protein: ASSEGVARGFGYT
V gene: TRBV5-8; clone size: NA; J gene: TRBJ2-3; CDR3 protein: ASSLAEAGVSDTQY
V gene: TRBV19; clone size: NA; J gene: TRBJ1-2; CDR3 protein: ASSMGTVDIFMDGYT
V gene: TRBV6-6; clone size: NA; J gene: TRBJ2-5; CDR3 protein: ASSSQYQETQY
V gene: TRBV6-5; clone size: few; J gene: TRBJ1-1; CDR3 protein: ASSYSGQFTEAF
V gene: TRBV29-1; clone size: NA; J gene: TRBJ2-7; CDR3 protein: SVGGTGQLSYEQY
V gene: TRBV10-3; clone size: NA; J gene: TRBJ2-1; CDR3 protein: AISESQGKQF
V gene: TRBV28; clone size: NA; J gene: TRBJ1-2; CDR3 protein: ASTFKVTYGYT
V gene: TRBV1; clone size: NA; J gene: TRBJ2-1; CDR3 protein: TSSQDWVMVTFYNEQF
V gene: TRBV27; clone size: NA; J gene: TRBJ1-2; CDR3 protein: ASSSEGQGNGYT
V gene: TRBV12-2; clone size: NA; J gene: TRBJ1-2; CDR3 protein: ASRLTLDGEEGLKINT
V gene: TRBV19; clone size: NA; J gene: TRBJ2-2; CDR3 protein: ASSIDTSTGELF
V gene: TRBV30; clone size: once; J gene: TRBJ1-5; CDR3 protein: AWSNPRGGGNQPQH
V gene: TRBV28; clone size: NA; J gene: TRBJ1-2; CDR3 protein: ASSLFHGEANYGYT
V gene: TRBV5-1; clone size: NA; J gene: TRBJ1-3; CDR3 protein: ASSLGPTGAGNTIY
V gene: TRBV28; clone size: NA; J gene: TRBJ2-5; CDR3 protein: ASSLFPLAGATQY
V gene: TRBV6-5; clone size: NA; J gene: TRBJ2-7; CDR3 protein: ASSPGTNNYEQY
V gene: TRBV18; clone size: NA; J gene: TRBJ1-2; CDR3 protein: ASSPTAGYGYT
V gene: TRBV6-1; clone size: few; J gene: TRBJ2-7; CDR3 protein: ATWDSGKFHEQY
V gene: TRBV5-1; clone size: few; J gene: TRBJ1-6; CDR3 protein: ASSLEAQGSSPLH